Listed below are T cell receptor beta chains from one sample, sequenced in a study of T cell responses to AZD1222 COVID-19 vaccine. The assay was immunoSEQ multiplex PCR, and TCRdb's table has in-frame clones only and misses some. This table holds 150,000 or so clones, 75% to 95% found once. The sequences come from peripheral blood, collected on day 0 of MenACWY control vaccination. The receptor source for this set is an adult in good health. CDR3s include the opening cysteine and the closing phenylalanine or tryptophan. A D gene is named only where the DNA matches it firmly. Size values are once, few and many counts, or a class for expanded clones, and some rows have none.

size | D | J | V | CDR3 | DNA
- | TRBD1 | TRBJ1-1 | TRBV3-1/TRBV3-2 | CASSLWGQQNTEAFF | TGTGCCAGCAGCCTTTGGGGACAGCAGAACACTGAAGCTTTCTTT
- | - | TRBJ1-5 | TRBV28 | CASSLNLNQPQHF | TGTGCCAGCAGTTTAAACCTAAATCAGCCCCAGCATTTT
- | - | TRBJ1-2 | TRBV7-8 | CASSLWSGADYGYTF | TGTGCCAGCAGCTTATGGTCGGGGGCGGACTATGGCTACACCTTC
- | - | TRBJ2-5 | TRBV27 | CASSLSYRAKGETQYF | TGTGCCAGCAGTTTATCGTACAGGGCGAAGGGAGAGACCCAGTACTTC
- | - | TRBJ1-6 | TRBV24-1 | CATSDGGLPLHF | TGTGCCACCAGTGATGGAGGGCTACCCCTCCACTTT
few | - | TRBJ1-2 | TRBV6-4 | CASRHTPGGGYGYTF | TGTGCCAGCAGACACACCCCGGGCGGTGGCTATGGCTACACCTTC
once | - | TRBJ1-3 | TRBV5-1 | CASSFEPESGGNTIYF | TGCGCCAGCAGCTTCGAACCCGAGTCGGGAGGAAACACCATATATTTT
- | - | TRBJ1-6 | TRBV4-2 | CASSQGLPPLHF | TGTGCCAGCAGCCAAGGTCTCCCACCCCTCCACTTT
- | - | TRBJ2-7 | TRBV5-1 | CASSLAIRDYEQYF | TGCGCCAGCAGCTTGGCCATAAGGGACTACGAGCAGTACTTC
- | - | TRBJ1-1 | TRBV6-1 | CASSEPGLDTEAFF | TGTGCCAGCAGTGAACCCGGGTTGGACACTGAAGCTTTCTTT
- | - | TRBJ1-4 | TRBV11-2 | CASSSLNRNEKLFF | TGTGCCAGCAGCTCACTGAATCGAAATGAAAAACTGTTTTTT
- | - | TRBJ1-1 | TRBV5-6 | CASSWRTEMNTEAFF | TGTGCCAGCAGCTGGCGGACGGAAATGAACACTGAAGCTTTCTTT
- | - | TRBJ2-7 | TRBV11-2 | CASSLVGPAYEQYF | TGTGCCAGCAGCCTAGTCGGGCCAGCCTACGAGCAGTACTTC
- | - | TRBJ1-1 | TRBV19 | CASSILRGTEAFF | TGTGCCAGTAGTATTTTGAGGGGAACTGAAGCTTTCTTT
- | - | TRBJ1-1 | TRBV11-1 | CASSPRDGRENTEAFF | TGTGCCAGCAGCCCCCGGGACGGGAGGGAGAACACTGAAGCTTTCTTT
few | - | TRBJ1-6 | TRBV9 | CASSVAGSNAYNSPLHF | TGTGCCAGCAGCGTCGCCGGGTCGAACGCCTATAATTCACCCCTCCACTTT
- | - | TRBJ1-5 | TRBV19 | CASTPAIRDMYSNQPQHF | TGTGCCAGTACACCCGCCATTCGGGACATGTATAGCAATCAGCCCCAGCATTTT
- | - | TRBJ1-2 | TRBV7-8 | CASSPILIISRDKTYGYTF | TGTGCCAGCAGCCCTATTCTTATAATTTCGCGGGACAAGACCTATGGCTACACCTTC
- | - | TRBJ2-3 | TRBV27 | CASRGRWGDLDTQYF | TGTGCCAGCAGGGGCCGATGGGGGGACCTAGATACGCAGTATTTT
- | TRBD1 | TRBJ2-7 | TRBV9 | CASSPRQGIPYEQYF | TGTGCCAGCAGCCCCCGACAGGGAATTCCCTACGAGCAGTACTTC
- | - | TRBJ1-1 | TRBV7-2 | CASKRQMNTEAFF | TGTGCCAGCAAGCGCCAGATGAACACTGAAGCTTTCTTT
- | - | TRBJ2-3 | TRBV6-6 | CASSHRDSPKDTQYF | TGTGCCAGCAGCCACAGGGACTCGCCTAAGGATACGCAGTATTTT
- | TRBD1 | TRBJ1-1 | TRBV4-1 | CASSRFVDRGTEAFF | TGCGCCAGCAGCCGGTTCGTTGACAGGGGAACTGAAGCTTTCTTT
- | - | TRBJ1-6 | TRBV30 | CAWSSAGRRDSPLHF | TGTGCCTGGAGTAGTGCAGGGCGGCGGGATTCACCCCTCCACTTT
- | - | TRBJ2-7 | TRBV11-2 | CASSQGSSPSYEQYF | TGTGCCAGCAGCCAGGGTTCTAGCCCCTCCTACGAGCAGTACTTC
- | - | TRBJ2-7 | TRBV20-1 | CSASSTSKSYEQYF | TGCAGTGCTAGTTCCACATCTAAGTCCTACGAGCAGTACTTC
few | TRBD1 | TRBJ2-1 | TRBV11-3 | CASSLGGTGFNEQFF | TGTGCCAGCAGCTTAGGAGGGACAGGATTCAATGAGCAGTTCTTC
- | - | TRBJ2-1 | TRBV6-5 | CASRESGVEQFF | TGTGCCAGCAGGGAGTCGGGAGTTGAGCAGTTCTTC
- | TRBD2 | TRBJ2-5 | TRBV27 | CASSGGLAGARETQYF | TGTGCCAGCAGCGGCGGACTAGCGGGGGCGAGGGAGACCCAGTACTTC
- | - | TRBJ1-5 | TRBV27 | CASSLVGSGQPQHF | TGTGCCAGCAGTTTGGTGGGGAGTGGTCAGCCCCAGCATTTT
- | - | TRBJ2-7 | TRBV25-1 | CASGPSERYEQYF | TGTGCCAGCGGGCCGAGCGAGCGCTACGAGCAGTACTTC
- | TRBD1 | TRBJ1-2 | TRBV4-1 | CASSHHLADRGGYGYTF | TGCGCCAGCAGCCACCACCTAGCAGACAGGGGCGGCTATGGCTACACCTTC
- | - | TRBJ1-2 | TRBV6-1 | CASSDRVPSYGYTF | TGTGCCAGCAGTGACAGGGTACCGTCCTATGGCTACACCTTC
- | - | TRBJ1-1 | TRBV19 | CASRLSVNTEAFF | TGTGCCAGTCGCCTCAGTGTGAACACTGAAGCTTTCTTT
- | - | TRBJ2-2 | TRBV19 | CASSIENTGELFF | TGTGCCAGTAGTATTGAGAACACCGGGGAGCTGTTTTTT
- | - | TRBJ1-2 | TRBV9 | CASSIQQDSYGYTF | TGTGCCAGCAGCATCCAACAGGACTCCTATGGCTACACCTTC
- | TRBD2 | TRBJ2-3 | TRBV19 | CASNGEGGSTDTQYF | TGTGCCAGTAACGGGGAGGGCGGAAGCACAGATACGCAGTATTTT
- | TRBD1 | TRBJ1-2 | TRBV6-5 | CASSYRTGADGYTF | TGTGCCAGCAGTTACCGGACAGGGGCCGATGGCTACACCTTC
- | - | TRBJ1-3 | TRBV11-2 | CASSPIDGSGNTIYF | TGTGCCAGCAGTCCTATCGACGGCTCTGGAAACACCATATATTTT
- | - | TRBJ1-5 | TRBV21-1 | CASSIERDSGYSNQPQHF | TGTGCCAGCAGCATTGAGAGGGACAGTGGGTATAGCAATCAGCCCCAGCATTTT
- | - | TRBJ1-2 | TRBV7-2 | CASSTSPGTGASFGYTF | TGTGCCAGCAGCACCAGTCCCGGGACGGGGGCGTCGTTTGGCTACACCTTC
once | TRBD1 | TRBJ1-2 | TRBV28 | CASSSYRGTGGYYGYTF | TGTGCCAGCAGTTCCTACCGAGGGACAGGGGGATACTATGGCTACACCTTC
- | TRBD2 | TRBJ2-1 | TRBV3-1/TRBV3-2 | CASSPSGISYNEQFF | TGTGCCAGCAGTCCGAGCGGGATCTCCTACAATGAGCAGTTCTTC
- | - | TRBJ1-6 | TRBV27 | CASSTRPNSPLHF | TGTGCCAGCAGTACCAGACCAAATTCACCCCTCCACTTT
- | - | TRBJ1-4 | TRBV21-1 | CASSKRFLFDRDPTNEKLFF | TGTGCCAGCAGCAAACGTTTTCTTTTTGACAGGGACCCAACTAATGAAAAACTGTTTTTT
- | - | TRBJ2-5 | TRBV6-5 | CASSYVDLGETQYF | TGTGCCAGCAGTTACGTCGACCTTGGGGAGACCCAGTACTTC
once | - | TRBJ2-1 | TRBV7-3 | CASSTGRAEVNEQFF | TGTGCCAGCAGCACGGGCCGCGCGGAGGTCAATGAGCAGTTCTTC
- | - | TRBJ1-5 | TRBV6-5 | CASTGTANQPQHF | TGTGCCAGCACGGGGACGGCCAATCAGCCCCAGCATTTT
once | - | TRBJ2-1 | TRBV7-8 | CASSPQLNQFF | TGTGCCAGCAGCCCCCAGTTGAACCAGTTCTTC
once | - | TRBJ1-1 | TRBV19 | CASSVITRNTEAFF | TGTGCCAGTAGTGTAATCACAAGGAACACTGAAGCTTTCTTT
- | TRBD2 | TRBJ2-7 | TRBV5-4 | CASSLGRGVSYEQYF | TGTGCCAGCAGCTTGGGCCGGGGGGTGTCCTACGAGCAGTACTTC
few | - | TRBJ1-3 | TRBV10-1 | CAGGGLSGNTIYF | TGCGCCGGCGGGGGCCTCTCTGGAAACACCATATATTTT
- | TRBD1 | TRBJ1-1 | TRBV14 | CASSQDRGQVNTEAFF | TGTGCCAGCAGCCAAGATAGGGGACAGGTGAACACTGAAGCTTTCTTT
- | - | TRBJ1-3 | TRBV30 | CAWIARQASGNTIYF | TGTGCCTGGATAGCAAGACAGGCGTCTGGAAACACCATATATTTT
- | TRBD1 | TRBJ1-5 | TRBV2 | CASSPDRALNQPQHF | TGTGCCAGCAGCCCGGACAGGGCCCTCAATCAGCCCCAGCATTTT